This section outlines one T cell receptor beta chain sequence together with its context. It lacks a known antigen. No base qualities exist here, and no much larger clone lies one base off it. The source of the sample is a study of T cell repertoires and Cas9 in healthy adults (dated by TCRdb to 2017 to 2018). About the full investigation: SpCas9-reactive T cells were characterized for multi-effector potency, cytotoxicity and lineage determination within the CD4 and CD8 compartments. The study examined preexisting T cell immunity against the Streptococcus pyogenes Cas9 nuclease (SpCas9) used in CRISPR gene editing. Study-wide conclusions, independent of this receptor: Proliferation and function of SpCas9-reactive effector T cells were reported to be mitigated in vitro by SpCas9-reactive regulatory T cells.

The library was prepared using the immunoSEQ multiplex PCR assay. TCRdb took this table from immuneACCESS and kept in-frame rearrangements with V and J called. Such tables lack part of the clones; where checked against another copy, unresolved V genes explain under half of the gap, and the rest is unexplained. Present in this sample are about 22,000 clones, about 90% of which were seen just once. The ten largest clones take up about 1.4% of the sample. All of the donors in the study were healthy humans. Sequencing was carried out using CD4+ effector T cells (CD127+, CD25-, CD137-, CD154-) from PBMCs; culture status not recorded. The clonotype originates from a human donor in good health.

The CDR3 is CATSRVPLRGLDARNTIYF. The nucleotide sequence is TGTGCCACCAGCAGAGTGCCATTGCGAGGCTTGGACGCAAGAAACACCATATATTTT. The chain employs TRBV15 and TRBJ1-3; the D segment cannot be called with confidence. The CDR3, from cysteine to phenylalanine, totals 19 residues. Kept here is only the CDR3 DNA, which spans 57 bases and is read in frame from base 1. V and J are truncated by 1 base and 5 bases respectively, leaving an intervening sequence of 24 bases. In the germline V gene (reference sequence), CDR1 corresponds to LNHNV and CDR2 to YYDKDF.